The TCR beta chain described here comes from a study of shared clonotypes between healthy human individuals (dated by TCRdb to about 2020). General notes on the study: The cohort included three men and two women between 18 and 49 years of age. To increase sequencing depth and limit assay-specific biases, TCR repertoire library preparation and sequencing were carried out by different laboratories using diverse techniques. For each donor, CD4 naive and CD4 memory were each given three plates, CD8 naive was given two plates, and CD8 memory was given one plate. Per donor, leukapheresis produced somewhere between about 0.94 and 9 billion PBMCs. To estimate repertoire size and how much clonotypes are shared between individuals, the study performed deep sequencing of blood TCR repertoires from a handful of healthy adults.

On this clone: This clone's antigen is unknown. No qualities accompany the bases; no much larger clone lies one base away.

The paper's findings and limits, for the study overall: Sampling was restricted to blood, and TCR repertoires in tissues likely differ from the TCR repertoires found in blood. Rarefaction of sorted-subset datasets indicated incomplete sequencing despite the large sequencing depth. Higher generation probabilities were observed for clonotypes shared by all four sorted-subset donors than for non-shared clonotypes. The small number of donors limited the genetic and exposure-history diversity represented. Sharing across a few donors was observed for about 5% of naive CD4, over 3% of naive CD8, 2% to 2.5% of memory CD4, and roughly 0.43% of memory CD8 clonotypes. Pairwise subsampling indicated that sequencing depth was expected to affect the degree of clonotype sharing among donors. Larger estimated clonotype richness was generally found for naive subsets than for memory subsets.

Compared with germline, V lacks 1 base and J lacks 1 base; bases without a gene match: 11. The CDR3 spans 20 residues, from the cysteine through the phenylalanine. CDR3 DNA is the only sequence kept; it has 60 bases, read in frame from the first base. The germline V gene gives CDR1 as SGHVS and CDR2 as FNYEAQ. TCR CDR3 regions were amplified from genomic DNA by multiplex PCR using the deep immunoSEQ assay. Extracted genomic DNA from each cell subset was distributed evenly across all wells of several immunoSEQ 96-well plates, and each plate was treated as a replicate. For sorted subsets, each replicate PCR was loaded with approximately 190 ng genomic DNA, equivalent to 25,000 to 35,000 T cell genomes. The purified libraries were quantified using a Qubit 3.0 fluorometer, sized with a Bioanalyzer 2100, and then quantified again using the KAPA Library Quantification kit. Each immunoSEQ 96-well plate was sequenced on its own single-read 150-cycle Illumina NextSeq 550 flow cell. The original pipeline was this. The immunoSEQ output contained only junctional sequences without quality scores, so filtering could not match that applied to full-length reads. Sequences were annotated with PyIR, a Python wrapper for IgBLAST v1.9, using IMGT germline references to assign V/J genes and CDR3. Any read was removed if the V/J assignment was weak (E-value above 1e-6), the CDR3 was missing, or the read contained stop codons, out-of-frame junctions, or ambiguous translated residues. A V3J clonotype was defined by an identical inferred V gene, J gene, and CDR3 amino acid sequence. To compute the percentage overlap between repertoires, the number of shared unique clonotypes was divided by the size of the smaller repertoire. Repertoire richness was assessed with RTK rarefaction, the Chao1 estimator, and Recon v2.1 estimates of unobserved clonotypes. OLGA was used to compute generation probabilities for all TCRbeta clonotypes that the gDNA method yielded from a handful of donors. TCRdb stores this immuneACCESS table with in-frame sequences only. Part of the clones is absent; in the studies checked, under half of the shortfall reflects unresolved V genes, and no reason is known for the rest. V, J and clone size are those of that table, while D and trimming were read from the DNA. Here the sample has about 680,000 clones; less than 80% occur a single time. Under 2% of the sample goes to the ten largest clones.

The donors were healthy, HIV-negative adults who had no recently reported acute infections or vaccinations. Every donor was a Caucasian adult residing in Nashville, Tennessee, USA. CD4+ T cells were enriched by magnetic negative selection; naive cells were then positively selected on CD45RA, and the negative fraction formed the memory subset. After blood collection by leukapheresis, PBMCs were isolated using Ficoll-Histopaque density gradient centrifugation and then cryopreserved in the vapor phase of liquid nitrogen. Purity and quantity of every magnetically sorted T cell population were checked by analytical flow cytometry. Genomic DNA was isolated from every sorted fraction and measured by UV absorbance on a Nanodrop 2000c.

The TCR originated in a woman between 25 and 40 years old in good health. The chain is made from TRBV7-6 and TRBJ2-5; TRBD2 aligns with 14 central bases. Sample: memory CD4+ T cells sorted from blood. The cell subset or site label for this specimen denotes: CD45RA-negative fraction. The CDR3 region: CASSLGAGTSGGAFQETQYF. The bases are TGTGCCAGCAGCTTAGGGGCCGGGACTAGCGGGGGAGCGTTCCAAGAGACCCAGTACTTC.